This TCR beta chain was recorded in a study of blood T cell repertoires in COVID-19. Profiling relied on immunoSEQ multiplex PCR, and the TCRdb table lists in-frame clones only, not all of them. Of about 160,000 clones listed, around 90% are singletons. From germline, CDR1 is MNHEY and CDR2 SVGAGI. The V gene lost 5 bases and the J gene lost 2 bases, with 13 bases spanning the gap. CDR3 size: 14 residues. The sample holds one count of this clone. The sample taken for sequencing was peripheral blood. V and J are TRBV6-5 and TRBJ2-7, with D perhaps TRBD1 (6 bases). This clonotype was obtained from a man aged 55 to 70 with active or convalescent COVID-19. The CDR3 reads CASSRDTGPYEQYF. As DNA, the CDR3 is TGTGCCAGCAGTAGGGACACGGGGCCCTACGAGCAGTACTTC.